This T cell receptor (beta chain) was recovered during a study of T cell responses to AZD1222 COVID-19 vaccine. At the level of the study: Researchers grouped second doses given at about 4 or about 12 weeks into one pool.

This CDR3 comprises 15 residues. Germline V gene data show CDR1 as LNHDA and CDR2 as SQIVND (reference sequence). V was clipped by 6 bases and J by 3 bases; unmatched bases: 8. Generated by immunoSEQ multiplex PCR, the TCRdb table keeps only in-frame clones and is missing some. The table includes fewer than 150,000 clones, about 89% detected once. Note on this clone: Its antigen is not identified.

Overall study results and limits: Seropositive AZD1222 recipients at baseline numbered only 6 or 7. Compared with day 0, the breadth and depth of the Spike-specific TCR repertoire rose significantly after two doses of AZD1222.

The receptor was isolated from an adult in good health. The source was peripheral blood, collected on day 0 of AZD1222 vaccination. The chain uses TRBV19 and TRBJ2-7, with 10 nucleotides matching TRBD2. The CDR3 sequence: CASRHGTSAYYEQYF. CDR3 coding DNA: TGTGCCAGTAGACACGGGACTAGCGCCTACTACGAGCAGTACTTC.